The following is a T cell receptor (beta chain) sequence with its context. Antigen: not known. Trimming stripped 2 bases from V and 0 bases from J, with 5 bases between. This CDR3 has 14 amino acids. The germline V gene has CDR1 LGHDT and CDR2 YNNKEL (reference sequence). This entry belongs to a study of T cells in Graves' hyperthyroidism and ophthalmopathy. Study at large: Before treatment of any kind, peripheral blood was taken at initial diagnosis.

TCR beta CDR3 regions were amplified from RNA transcripts. HTBI primers were the set used in a first-round RT-PCR of the TCR CDR3. TCRdb reanalysed the multiplex PCR reads using MiXCR and keeps one entry per CDR3 protein. This table holds around 300,000 distinct CDR3 sequences, 14% found once. PBMCs were derived from more than 8 ml fresh peripheral blood. Study-level findings and limits: Ophthalmopathy onset followed model prediction by a median approximately seven months.

The chain employs TRBV3-1 and TRBJ1-3; D is undetermined. Sequenced: blood. The sequence was obtained from a woman aged 25 to 39 with Graves' hyperthyroidism. The CDR3, as DNA: TGTGCCAGCAGCCAATACACCTCTGGAAACACCATATATTTT. Encoded protein: CASSQYTSGNTIYF.